This entry lists 17 T cell receptor beta chains sequenced from one sample in a study of T-cell reconstitution after alpha-beta-depleted transplantation in children. Unique molecular identifiers were built into the TCRbeta library. TCRdb re-derived calls from the PCR reads in MiXCR, one entry per CDR3 protein. This table has about 870,000 distinct CDR3 sequences, roughly 15% appearing once. The specimen comprised PBMCs, mostly from graft donor cells, sampled 360 days after TCRalphabeta/CD19-depleted stem cell transplant. The receptors shown here come from a male patient younger than 18 who had a stem cell transplant for acute lymphoblastic leukemia, so the T cells may come from the graft donor.

This clonotype has a handful of counts. The chain carries TRBV29-1 and TRBJ2-3; TRBD2 aligns across 7 bases. The CDR3 loop spans 11 amino acids. The V gene end was trimmed by 7 bases and the J gene end by 6 bases; junction bases not matched to a gene: 4. Germline V gene lookup returns CDR1 SQVTM and CDR2 ANQGSEA. CDR3 amino acids: CSGQGGDTQYF. Here the CDR3 DNA reads TGCAGCGGCCAGGGAGGGGATACGCAGTATTTT.

The CDR3 loop is CASSPRLAGKETQYF. The CDR3 nucleotides read TGTGCCAGCTCACCACGCCTAGCGGGAAAAGAGACCCAGTACTTC. V usage is TRBV18 and J usage is TRBJ2-5, with 9 bases identical to TRBD2. The CDR3 sequence is 15 residues long. The trim removed 1 base at V and 3 bases at J, leaving 3 bases unmatched. Germline V lookup: CDR1 KGHSH, CDR2 LQKENI.

In nucleotides, the CDR3 is TGTGCCAGCAGCTCCGGGACAGGCAATGACCAGTACTTC. Residues: CASSSGTGNDQYF. The V call is TRBV11-2, the J call TRBJ2-5; 8 nucleotides align to TRBD1. In germline, CDR1 is SGHAT, CDR2 FQNNGV. The CDR3 totals 13 residues. V lost 4 bases and J lost 10; bases outside the gene matches: 8.

A few counts support this clonotype. In DNA, the CDR3 is TGTGCCAGCAAGAGGATAGCGGAGCCTGTCAATGAGCAGTTCTTC. The encoded protein is CASKRIAEPVNEQFF. This sequence joins TRBV2 and TRBJ2-1, with a weak D call TRBD2 (6 bases). The CDR3 has 15 residues. V was shortened by 7 bases and J by 6 bases, with 19 bases between the two germline ends. The germline gives CDR1 SNHLY, CDR2 FYNNEI.

This clonotype was recorded a few times. The chain carries TRBV11-2 and TRBJ1-1; D not resolved. The CDR3 runs to 14 residues. V lost 1 base to trimming and J lost 4 bases, with 10 bases between them. Germline-derived CDR1 and CDR2 are SGHAT and FQNNGV. The CDR3 spells CASSLALQTTEAFF. In DNA, the CDR3 is TGTGCCAGCAGCTTAGCTTTGCAGACCACTGAAGCTTTCTTT.

V gene TRBV7-2 combines with J gene TRBJ2-6; TRBD2 matches 7 bases. CDR1 and CDR2 from the germline V gene are SGHTA and FQGNSA. The CDR3 is 14 amino acids. J was trimmed by 2 bases and V by 6 bases; bases with no gene match: 1. CDR3 sequence (DNA): TGTGCCAGCAGGCTAGCGGCTGGGGCCAACGTCCTGACTTTC. Amino acid sequence: CASRLAAGANVLTF. Filled out from reference TRBV7-2 and TRBJ2-6, the complete variable domain reads GAGVSQSPSNKVTEKGKDVELRCDPISGHTALYWYRQSLGQGLEFLIYFQGNSAPDKSGLPSDRFSAERTGGSVSTLTIQRTQQEDSAVYLCASRLAAGANVLTFGAGSRLTVL.

The chain recombines TRBV30 with TRBJ2-7; 11 nucleotides agree with TRBD1. V trimming: 1 base; J trimming: 5 bases; junction bases outside the gene matches: 4. The CDR3 sequence is 14 residues long. Per the germline V gene, CDR1 is GTSNPN and CDR2 is SVGIG (reference sequence). This chain's CDR3 is CAWSDRTGGHEQYF. CDR3 nucleotides: TGTGCCTGGAGTGATCGGACAGGGGGCCACGAGCAGTACTTC.

This clonotype was counted a few times. The chain links TRBV28 to TRBJ2-7, with 9 positions matching TRBD1. Germline CDR1 MDHEN, CDR2 SYDVKM. V trimming: 2 bases; J trimming: 0 bases; junction bases outside the gene matches: 5. The length of the CDR3 is 16 residues. The CDR3 bases are TGTGCCAGCAGTTTAAGCGGACAGGGGCCCTCCTACGAGCAGTACTTC. This sequence encodes CASSLSGQGPSYEQYF.

The rearrangement links TRBV5-1 to TRBJ2-7; TRBD2 agrees at 11 bases. Unmatched junction bases numbered 7, after V lost 4 bases and J lost 4 bases. The CDR3 extends over 15 amino acids. CDR1 SGHRS and CDR2 YFSETQ come from the germline V gene. CDR3 amino acids: CASSITGTSGYEQYF. The CDR3 nucleotides read TGCGCCAGCAGCATTACCGGGACTAGCGGATACGAGCAGTACTTC.

Many counts were recorded for this clonotype. The J gene is TRBJ1-5, the V gene TRBV11-2; weak D call: TRBD1 (5 bases). Germline V lookup: CDR1 SGHAT, CDR2 FQNNGV. Between the trimmed V and J ends, which lost 1 base and 5 bases, there was a span of 6 bases. The CDR3 runs 13 residues. The CDR3 bases are TGTGCCAGCAGCTTAGTGGGGCATCAGCCCCAGCATTTT. Translation: CASSLVGHQPQHF.

This chain connects TRBV18 to TRBJ2-7; no firm D call. V lost 2 bases to trimming and J lost 5 bases, with 19 bases between them. The CDR3 is 16 amino acids. CDR1 and CDR2 from the germline V gene are KGHSH and LQKENI. CDR3 region: CASSPNRAPFYDEQYF. CDR3 bases: TGTGCCAGCTCACCAAACCGGGCCCCGTTTTACGACGAGCAGTACTTC. The full variable domain, completed using reference TRBV18 and TRBJ2-7, is NAGVMQNPRHLVRRRGQEARLRCSPMKGHSHVYWYRQLPEEGLKFMVYLQKENIIDESGMPKERFSAEFPKEGPSILRIQQVVRGDSAAYFCASSPNRAPFYDEQYFGPGTRLTVT.

V and J are TRBV5-1 and TRBJ2-7, with 7 bases that match TRBD1. CDR3 length: 13 residues. Trimming removed 7 bases from V and 5 bases from J; junction bases left unmatched: 9. CDR1 SGHRS and CDR2 YFSETQ come from the germline V gene. The CDR3: CASGVPQGHEQYF. As DNA, the CDR3 is TGCGCCAGCGGCGTACCACAGGGGCACGAGCAGTACTTC.

This clonotype was found a few times. The chain recombines TRBV25-1 with TRBJ1-1; 7 nucleotides agree with TRBD1. The CDR3 totals 14 residues. V trimming: 6 bases; J trimming: 1 base; junction bases outside the gene matches: 5. Per the germline V gene, CDR1 is MGHDK and CDR2 is SYGVNS. CDR3 sequence (DNA): TGTGCCAGCAGCTGGGACAGATCGAACACTGAAGCTTTCTTT. Protein sequence: CASSWDRSNTEAFF.

This chain connects TRBV29-1 to TRBJ2-3; TRBD2 aligns across 7 bases. V trimming: 6 bases; J trimming: 3 bases; junction bases outside the gene matches: 9. CDR1 is SQVTM and CDR2 is ANQGSEA in the germline V gene. This CDR3 contains 14 residues. CDR3 sequence: CSVAAGISTDTQYF. CDR3 nucleotides: TGCAGCGTAGCAGCGGGGATTTCTACAGATACGCAGTATTTT.

V and J are TRBV12-3 or TRBV12-4 and TRBJ1-2; D ambiguous. CDR3 length equals 15 residues. Deletions cut 2 bases from V and 7 bases from J, with 17 bases between. CDR3 loop: CASSLSLVNPSGYTF. The CDR3 region has the DNA TGTGCCAGCAGTTTAAGTCTCGTAAATCCTAGTGGCTACACCTTC.

V and J are TRBV7-8 and TRBJ2-7; the match to TRBD2 covers 9 bases. This CDR3 contains 14 residues. Per germline, CDR1 SGHVS and CDR2 FQNEAQ. The V gene end was trimmed by 2 bases and the J gene end by 2 bases; junction bases not matched to a gene: 1. The CDR3 DNA is TGTGCCAGCAGCTTACCTAGCGGGACCTACGAGCAGTACTTC. It codes for CASSLPSGTYEQYF.

The chain uses TRBV5-1 and TRBJ2-1, with TRBD2 matching 11 bases. V lost 6 bases to trimming and J lost 7 bases; unmatched junction nucleotides: 15. The germline gives CDR1 SGHRS, CDR2 YFSETQ. CDR3 length equals 17 residues. The CDR3 nucleotides read TGCGCCAGCACCGCAATGTGGCCTAGCGGGAGGTCAAATGAGCAGTTCTTC. Its protein product is CASTAMWPSGRSNEQFF.